Sequencing of this TCR beta chain was carried out in a study of cytomegalovirus exposure and HLA in healthy donors. PCR was performed using 60 Vbeta and 13 Jbeta primers. Assay used: immunoSEQ multiplex PCR; TCRdb lists only in-frame clones, some missing. The sample lists around 150,000 clones, about three quarters occurring once. Study conclusions and caveats: TCR beta sequences numbering more than 15,000 were associated with HLA alleles at 0.05 false discovery rate in a later analysis. HLA-A and HLA-B allele assignments for most subjects were reportedly predicted accurately using TCR beta sequences. Later analysis associated a missense DCLRE1C variant with TCR beta V- and J-gene trimming. Prior analysis indicated that the majority of TCR beta V segments exhibited productivity approximately 87% or approximately 30% of the time.

The CDR3 totals 15 residues. V was pared by 0 bases and J by 4 bases, with 3 bases of the junction left unmatched. The germline V gene has CDR1 SGHTA and CDR2 FQGNSA. Concerning this clone itself: Antigen: not known.

Specimen: PBMCs. The receptor comes from a young woman in good health and CMV-seronegative. This rearrangement joins TRBV7-2 to TRBJ1-2; TRBD1 aligns across 9 bases. CDR3 sequence reads: CASSLAGQGGYGYTF. Here the CDR3 DNA reads TGTGCCAGCAGCTTAGCGGGACAGGGTGGCTATGGCTACACCTTC.